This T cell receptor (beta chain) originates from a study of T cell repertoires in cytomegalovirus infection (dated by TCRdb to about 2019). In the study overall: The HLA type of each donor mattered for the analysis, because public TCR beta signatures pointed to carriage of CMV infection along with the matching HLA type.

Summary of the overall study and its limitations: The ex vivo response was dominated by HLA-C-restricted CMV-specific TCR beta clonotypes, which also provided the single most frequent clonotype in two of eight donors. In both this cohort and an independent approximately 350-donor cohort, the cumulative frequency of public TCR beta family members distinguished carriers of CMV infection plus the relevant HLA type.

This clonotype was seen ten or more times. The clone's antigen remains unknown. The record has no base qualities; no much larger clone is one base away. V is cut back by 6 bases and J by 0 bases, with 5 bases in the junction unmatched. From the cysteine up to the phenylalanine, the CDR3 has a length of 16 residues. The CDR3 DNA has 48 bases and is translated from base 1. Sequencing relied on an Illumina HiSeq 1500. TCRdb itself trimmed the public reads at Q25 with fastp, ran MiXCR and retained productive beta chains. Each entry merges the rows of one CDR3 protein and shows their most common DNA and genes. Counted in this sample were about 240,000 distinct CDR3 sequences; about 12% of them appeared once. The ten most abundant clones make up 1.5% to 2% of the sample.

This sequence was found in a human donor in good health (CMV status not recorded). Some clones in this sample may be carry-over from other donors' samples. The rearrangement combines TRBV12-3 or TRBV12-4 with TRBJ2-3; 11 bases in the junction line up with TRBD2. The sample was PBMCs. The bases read TGTGCCAGCAGCACTAGCGGGAGTCGGAGCACAGATACGCAGTATTTT. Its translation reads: CASSTSGSRSTDTQYF.